These 27 T cell receptor beta chains were sequenced from one sample in a study of shared clonotypes between healthy human individuals. Here immunoSEQ multiplex PCR was the method, and the copy in TCRdb shows in-frame clones only, minus some. The table shows more than 80,000 clones, with roughly two thirds occurring only once. Sequenced material: memory CD8+ T cells sorted from blood. Specified subset: CD45RO+ cells pooled with CCR7-negative TemRA cells. The receptor source for this set is a man aged 25 to 40 in good health.

The chain joins TRBV25-1 to TRBJ2-7, with 7 nucleotides matching TRBD2. V gave up 10 bases and J gave up 6 bases; unmatched junction bases: 6. Germline V gene lookup returns CDR1 MGHDK and CDR2 SYGVNS. There are 11 residues in the CDR3. The CDR3 here is CATAGVGEQYF. The DNA of the CDR3 is TGTGCCACCGCGGGGGTAGGCGAGCAGTACTTC.

The rearrangement links TRBV9 to TRBJ2-1, with 9 bases lining up with TRBD2. The ends lost 3 bases at V and 4 bases at J; junction bases unmatched: 5. CDR3 length equals 15 residues. Germline CDR1 reads SGDLS; CDR2 reads YYNGEE. The CDR3 DNA reads TGTGCCAGCAGCGGGCGGGAGGGCCGGTACAATGAGCAGTTCTTC. Translation: CASSGREGRYNEQFF.

This clone was seen a few times. The chain links TRBV25-1 to TRBJ2-2; 8 nucleotides align to TRBD2. Germline CDR1 reads MGHDK; CDR2 reads SYGVNS. The CDR3 consists of 17 residues. V trimming: 2 bases; J trimming: 1 base; junction bases outside the gene matches: 6. The CDR3: CASSETSGRRNTGELFF. The CDR3 coding sequence is TGTGCCAGCAGTGAAACTAGCGGAAGGAGGAACACCGGGGAGCTGTTTTTT.

The CDR3 spells CASSQAGTGSLETQYF. The CDR3 DNA follows: TGCGCCAGCAGCCAAGCCGGGACAGGATCTTTGGAGACCCAGTACTTC. The gene calls are TRBV4-1 and TRBJ2-5; 8 bases line up with TRBD1. Germline CDR1 is MGHRA and CDR2 is YSYEKL. V lost 1 base and J lost 5; bases outside the gene matches: 9. This CDR3 has 16 amino acids.

This chain connects TRBV7-9 to TRBJ2-1, with no clear D. CDR1 is SEHNR and CDR2 is FQNEAQ in the germline V gene (reference sequence). Trimming cost V 6 bases and J 6 bases, with 18 bases left between them. This CDR3 region has 15 residues. The DNA for the CDR3 is TGTGCCAGCAGGTTTGTGCCGGGCAGCCCCAATGAGCAGTTCTTC. Amino acid sequence: CASRFVPGSPNEQFF.

The chain recombines TRBV28 with TRBJ2-6; D is unresolved. With 4 bases removed from V and 1 base from J, the gap between germline ends came to 8 bases. The germline V gene encodes CDR1 MDHEN and CDR2 SYDVKM. CDR3 length equals 15 residues. The CDR3 here is CASSSIGSGANVLTF. The CDR3 DNA is TGTGCCAGCAGTTCGATTGGATCTGGGGCCAACGTCCTGACTTTC. The full variable domain, with the rest looked up from reference TRBV28 and TRBJ2-6, is DVKVTQSSRYLVKRTGEKVFLECVQDMDHENMFWYRQDPGLGLRLIYFSYDVKMKEKGDIPEGYSVSREKKERFSLILESASTNQTSMYLCASSSIGSGANVLTFGAGSRLTVL.

V usage is TRBV5-5 and J usage is TRBJ2-2; D is ambiguous. Germline lookup yields CDR1 SGHKS and CDR2 YYEKEE (reference sequence). Trimming shortened V by 3 bases and J by 2 bases, and 5 bases separated the two germline ends. This CDR3 is 13 amino acids long. The CDR3 coding sequence is TGTGCCAGCAGCTCGGAAAACACCGGGGAGCTGTTTTTT. Its protein product is CASSSENTGELFF.

The chain combines TRBV5-6 with TRBJ2-3; 7 bases fit TRBD2. The CDR3 runs 17 residues. Unmatched junction bases numbered 13, after V lost 0 bases and J lost 6 bases. Looked up from germline, CDR1 is SGHDT and CDR2 is YYEEEE. CDR3 loop: CASSLGLGTTLFDTQYF. The CDR3 DNA follows: TGTGCCAGCAGCTTGGGTCTAGGGACTACACTCTTTGATACGCAGTATTTT.

CDR3 loop: CASSLARDGKPEQYF. Here the CDR3 DNA reads TGTGCCAGCAGCTTAGCGAGGGACGGGAAGCCCGAGCAGTACTTC. J is TRBJ2-7 and V is TRBV7-9; D may match TRBD1 or TRBD2 (5 bases each). The germline V gene has CDR1 SEHNR and CDR2 FQNEAQ (reference sequence). Trimming removed 0 bases at V and 6 bases at J, with 15 bases between. This CDR3 region has 15 residues.

This chain links TRBV14 with TRBJ1-1; no definite D call. The V end was cut by 4 bases, the J end by 6 bases, with 9 bases between. From germline, CDR1 is SGHDN and CDR2 FVKESK. The CDR3 totals 12 residues. As DNA, the CDR3 is TGTGCCAGCAGCCCCTATAGGGCTGAAGCTTTCTTT. Protein product: CASSPYRAEAFF.

This clone was counted ten times or more. The gene calls are TRBV15 and TRBJ2-4, with D unresolved. The CDR3 has 15 amino acids. The ends were cut back, 3 bases at V and 2 bases at J, with 11 bases in the middle. CDR1 LNHNV and CDR2 YYDKDF come from the germline V gene (reference sequence). DNA for the CDR3: TGTGCCACCAGCAGCATAGTGCTTTCCAAAAACATTCAGTACTTC. Amino acids: CATSSIVLSKNIQYF.

A word on this clone: This specimen includes other DNA sequences encoding the same CDR3. The chain carries TRBV29-1 and TRBJ1-4; D perhaps matches TRBD1 (5 bases). Trimming removed 4 bases at V and 8 bases at J, with 11 bases between. CDR3 length: 12 amino acids. Germline V gene sequence: CDR1 SQVTM, CDR2 ANQGSEA. DNA for the CDR3: TGCAGCGTTGGGCAGGGAGGAGAAAAACTGTTTTTT. Protein: CSVGQGGEKLFF.

The rearrangement joins TRBV7-9 to TRBJ2-7; D is perhaps TRBD2 (6 bases). V lost 0 bases, J lost 5 bases, and 11 bases lay in between. Germline V gene lookup returns CDR1 SEHNR and CDR2 FQNEAQ (reference sequence). The length of the CDR3 is 14 residues. The CDR3 sequence is CASSLAGGGNEQYF. CDR3 DNA: TGTGCCAGCAGCTTAGCGGGAGGAGGTAACGAGCAGTACTTC. Full variable domain (missing parts from reference TRBV7-9 and TRBJ2-7): DTGVSQNPRHKITKRGQNVTFRCDPISEHNRLYWYRQTLGQGPEFLTYFQNEAQLEKSRLLSDRFSAERPKGSFSTLEIQRTEQGDSAMYLCASSLAGGGNEQYFGPGTRLTVT.

The CDR3 here is CASKPTQNSNQPQHF. In nucleotides, the CDR3 is TGTGCCAGCAAGCCTACGCAAAATAGCAATCAGCCCCAGCATTTT. This sequence joins TRBV6-1 and TRBJ1-5; D unresolved. V was clipped by 7 bases and J by 0 bases, with 13 bases between them. The CDR3 loop spans 15 amino acids. Germline-derived CDR1 and CDR2 are MNHNS and SASEGT.

This clone was seen ten or more times. The V call is TRBV6-6, the J call TRBJ1-5; D is unresolved. Looked up from germline, CDR1 is MNHNY and CDR2 is SVGAGI (reference sequence). This CDR3 spans 13 amino acids. V was pared by 7 bases and J by 5 bases, with 12 bases between. CDR3 DNA sequence: TGTGCCAGCACGAGCGGAAAAGATCAGCCCCAGCATTTT. Amino acid sequence: CASTSGKDQPQHF.

The chain combines TRBV27 with TRBJ1-1, with D possibly TRBD1 on 5 matching bases. The CDR3 totals 14 residues. Trimming cost V 5 bases and J 2 bases, with 12 bases left between them. The germline V gene has CDR1 MNHEY and CDR2 SMNVEV (reference sequence). The CDR3 is CASSGPGANTEAFF. In DNA, the CDR3 is TGTGCCAGCAGTGGTCCCGGGGCTAACACTGAAGCTTTCTTT.

The V gene is TRBV14, the J gene TRBJ2-7, with a tentative D call TRBD1 (6 bases). The CDR3 totals 15 residues. Germline V gene lookup returns CDR1 SGHDN and CDR2 FVKESK. V lost 4 bases and J 7 bases, leaving 20 bases between the germline ends. CDR3 residues: CASSLSRDTLGEQYF. In nucleotides, the CDR3 is TGTGCCAGCAGCCTCTCCCGGGACACTTTGGGGGAGCAGTACTTC.

This clone has only a few counts. The rearrangement joins TRBV27 to TRBJ2-4, with TRBD2 matching 8 bases. Trimming removed 8 bases from V and 9 bases from J; junction bases left unmatched: 12. Germline CDR1 MNHEY, CDR2 SMNVEV (reference sequence). CDR3 length: 14 amino acids. CDR3 sequence reads: CASGLAGPGGIQYF. The CDR3 bases are TGTGCCAGCGGATTAGCGGGACCGGGCGGCATTCAGTACTTC.

For this clone: A read error is likely here: a far larger clone is one base away. The chain uses TRBV5-4 and TRBJ2-7; 11 nucleotides match TRBD2. The CDR3 covers 18 residues. The germline V gene has CDR1 SGHNT and CDR2 YYREEE (reference sequence). The CDR3 loop reads CTSSPVKGTSGNSYEQYF. The CDR3, as DNA: TGTACCAGCAGCCCAGTTAAGGGGACTAGCGGCAACTCCTACGAGCAGTACTTC.

In DNA, the CDR3 is TGTGCCAGCAGTTCTTCTGGTGTAGCCTACGAGCAGTACTTC. It codes for CASSSSGVAYEQYF. This sequence joins TRBV6-6 and TRBJ2-7, with D unresolved. V was clipped by 4 bases and J by 2 bases, with 12 bases between them. Germline CDR1 is MNHNY and CDR2 is SVGAGI (reference sequence). This CDR3 comprises 14 residues.

This clone was observed at least ten times. This chain links TRBV19 with TRBJ2-7; the match to TRBD1 covers 9 bases. The CDR3 extends over 14 amino acids. Germline trimming cut 1 base from V and 3 bases from J; bases unmatched to any gene: 1. CDR1 is LNHDA, CDR2 SQIVND, per germline (reference sequence). CDR3 nucleotides: TGTGCCAGTAGTATAGCGGGACAGGGCTACGAGCAGTACTTC. This gives the protein CASSIAGQGYEQYF.

The genes are TRBV4-2 and TRBJ1-1, with a tentative D call TRBD1 (6 bases). The CDR3 sequence is 14 residues long. Trimming pared 5 bases from V and 0 bases from J, leaving 10 bases between. CDR1 is LGHNA, CDR2 YNFKEQ, per germline. The chain's CDR3 is CASSSGALNTEAFF. Written as DNA, the CDR3 is TGTGCCAGCAGCTCGGGGGCATTGAACACTGAAGCTTTCTTT.

The chain recombines TRBV6-1 with TRBJ2-3; the match to TRBD2 covers 13 bases. CDR1 is MNHNS and CDR2 is SASEGT in the germline V gene. The junction had 9 bases not matched to a gene; V was cut back by 3 bases and J by 0 bases. The CDR3 is made up of 19 amino acids. CDR3 sequence reads: CASSDFELAGGPSTDTQYF. The CDR3 bases are TGTGCCAGCAGTGACTTTGAACTAGCGGGAGGGCCCAGCACAGATACGCAGTATTTT.

The chain recombines TRBV6-6 with TRBJ1-5; D perhaps matches TRBD1 (6 bases). The CDR3 has 16 residues. From germline, CDR1 is MNHNY and CDR2 SVGAGI (reference sequence). Between the trimmed V and J ends, which lost 5 bases and 3 bases, there was a span of 17 bases. The CDR3 sequence is CASSISGAEVNQPQHF. The CDR3 region has the DNA TGTGCCAGCAGTATTTCGGGGGCGGAAGTCAATCAGCCCCAGCATTTT.

The chain has TRBV20-1 and TRBJ2-1; possible D gene TRBD2, 5 bases. Germline lookup yields CDR1 DFQATT and CDR2 SNEGSKA (reference sequence). The CDR3 spans 11 residues. Trimming stripped 2 bases from V and 15 bases from J, with 14 bases between. CDR3 region: CSARSPSKPFF. CDR3 bases: TGCAGTGCTAGATCCCCTAGCAAGCCGTTCTTC.

V gene TRBV7-9 combines with J gene TRBJ2-7, with a tentative D call TRBD1 (6 bases). V was clipped by 5 bases and J by 1 base, with 15 bases between them. CDR1 and CDR2 (germline): SEHNR, FQNEAQ (reference sequence). The CDR3 contains 15 residues. The CDR3 here is CASSKRTATSYEQYF. CDR3 DNA: TGTGCCAGCAGCAAAAGGACAGCTACTTCCTACGAGCAGTACTTC.

The table lists this clone with many counts. The genes are TRBV21-1 and TRBJ2-3. TRBV21-1 is listed as a pseudogene. CDR3 length equals 17 residues. The CDR3 DNA reads as TGTGCCAGCAGCAAAGAGCAGGGACCCACTAGCACAGATACGCAGTATTTT. Its protein is CASSKEQGPTSTDTQYF.